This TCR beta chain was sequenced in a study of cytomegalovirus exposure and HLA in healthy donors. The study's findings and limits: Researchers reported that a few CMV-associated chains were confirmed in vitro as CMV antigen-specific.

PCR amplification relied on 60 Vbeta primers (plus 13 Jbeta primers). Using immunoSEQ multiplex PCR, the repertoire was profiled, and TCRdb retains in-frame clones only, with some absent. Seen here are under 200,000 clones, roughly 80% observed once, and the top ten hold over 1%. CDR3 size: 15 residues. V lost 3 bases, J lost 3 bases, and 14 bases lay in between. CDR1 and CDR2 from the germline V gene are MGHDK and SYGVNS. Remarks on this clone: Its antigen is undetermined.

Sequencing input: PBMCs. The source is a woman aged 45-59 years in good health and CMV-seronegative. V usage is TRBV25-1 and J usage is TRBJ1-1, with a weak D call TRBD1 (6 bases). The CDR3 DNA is TGTGCCAGCAGTGACCCCATGGCAGGGGACACTGAAGCTTTCTTT. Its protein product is CASSDPMAGDTEAFF.